This T cell receptor beta chain came from a study of blood T cell repertoires in COVID-19. Study summary: In each case, the material was cDNA or gDNA derived from T cells, B-cell-depleted T cells, or PBMCs.

The CDR3 consists of 13 residues. The V gene lost 5 bases and the J gene lost 4 bases, with 9 bases spanning the gap. Germline CDR1 SGHTA, CDR2 FQGTGA. The protocol was immunoSEQ multiplex PCR, while the TCRdb copy is restricted to in-frame clones and leaves out a portion. Here the sample spans 150,000 or so clones, over 80% being singletons. The chain has TRBV7-3 and TRBJ1-3; possibly TRBD1 for D (6 bases). Sequencing input: peripheral blood. This TCR came from a man older than 75 with acute or convalescent COVID-19. CDR3 nucleotides: TGTGCCAGCAGCCCCGGACAGGGAAACACCATATATTTT. Protein sequence: CASSPGQGNTIYF. Variable domain in full (rest from reference TRBV7-3 and TRBJ1-3): GAGVSQTPSNKVTEKGKYVELRCDPISGHTALYWYRQSLGQGPEFLIYFQGTGAADDSGLPNDRFFAVRPEGSVSTLKIQRTERGDSAVYLCASSPGQGNTIYFGEGSWLTVV.